The 16 T cell receptor beta chains below come from one sample, sequenced in a study of cytomegalovirus exposure and HLA in healthy donors. The study ran its PCR with 60 Vbeta and 13 Jbeta primers. Here immunoSEQ multiplex PCR was the method, and the copy in TCRdb shows in-frame clones only, minus some. The table includes about 110,000 clones, under 80% detected once. The sequenced sample was PBMCs. Receptors originate from a woman aged 40 to 55 in good health and CMV-seropositive.

The chain links TRBV6-1 to TRBJ1-2; 9 positions match TRBD1. Unmatched junction bases numbered 2, after V lost 6 bases and J lost 0 bases. CDR1 MNHNS and CDR2 SASEGT come from the germline V gene. This CDR3 has 14 residues. CDR3 DNA: TGTGCCAGCAGGGGACAGGGAACTAACTATGGCTACACCTTC. This translates into CASRGQGTNYGYTF.

This rearrangement joins TRBV4-2 to TRBJ2-5; 8 bases map to TRBD1. The trim removed 4 bases at V and 2 bases at J, leaving 6 bases unmatched. This CDR3 region has 15 residues. Germline V gene lookup returns CDR1 LGHNA and CDR2 YNFKEQ. CDR3 DNA sequence: TGTGCCAGCAGCCGAGGACAGGGACAACAAGAGACCCAGTACTTC. Translated, it gives CASSRGQGQQETQYF.

The chain uses TRBV7-9 and TRBJ2-7, with 10 nucleotides matching TRBD2. Germline V gene lookup returns CDR1 SEHNR and CDR2 FQNEAQ (reference sequence). V lost 0 bases to trimming and J lost 2 bases; unmatched junction nucleotides: 1. The CDR3 is 15 amino acids. Here the CDR3 reads CASSLATSGPYEQYF. The CDR3 DNA follows: TGTGCCAGCAGCTTAGCGACTAGCGGGCCCTACGAGCAGTACTTC.

The chain is built from TRBV14 and TRBJ2-1, with 9 nucleotides matching TRBD2. This CDR3 is 17 amino acids long. CDR1 SGHDN and CDR2 FVKESK come from the germline V gene. The J segment lost 0 bases and the V segment lost 2 bases, leaving 5 bases of the junction unmatched. The CDR3: CASSQPLSGGSYNEQFF. CDR3 bases: TGTGCCAGCAGCCAACCGCTTAGCGGGGGCTCCTACAATGAGCAGTTCTTC.

The chain has TRBV9 and TRBJ2-2; D uncertain. CDR3 length: 14 amino acids. V was shortened by 0 bases and J by 7 bases, with 10 bases between the two germline ends. Germline loops: CDR1 SGDLS, CDR2 YYNGEE. The CDR3 DNA follows: TGTGCCAGCAGCGTAGCGCTCAGTGGCGGGGAGCTGTTTTTT. Protein sequence: CASSVALSGGELFF.

J is TRBJ1-5 and V is TRBV5-1, with D perhaps matching TRBD1 (6 bases). Looked up from germline, CDR1 is SGHRS and CDR2 is YFSETQ. The CDR3 has 16 residues. Trimming removed 0 bases from V and 1 base from J, with 11 bases in between. Written as DNA, the CDR3 is TGCGCCAGCAGCTTGGGGGCAGGGGCCAGCAATCAGCCCCAGCATTTT. This codes for CASSLGAGASNQPQHF.

Worth noting for this clone: An end of the junction differs from the germline gene, which may be a read error. The J gene is TRBJ2-5, the V gene TRBV5-1; 7 bases map to TRBD1. The V gene's germline CDR1 is SGHRS and CDR2 YFSETQ. This CDR3 has 14 amino acids. Here the CDR3 DNA reads TGTGCCAGCAGCCGAGACAGGGTCCAAGAGACCCAGTACTTC. It specifies CASSRDRVQETQYF.

Here the CDR3 reads CASRDTGANVLTF. In nucleotides, the CDR3 is TGTGCCAGCAGGGACACTGGGGCCAACGTCCTGACTTTC. The chain carries TRBV6-1 and TRBJ2-6; tentatively, D is TRBD1 (5 bases). Germline-derived CDR1 and CDR2 are MNHNS and SASEGT. This CDR3 has 13 residues. The V gene lost 6 bases and the J gene lost 2 bases, with 5 bases spanning the gap.

The chain is built from TRBV10-3 and TRBJ2-7; 7 positions match TRBD2. The CDR3 runs 14 residues. The trim removed 2 bases at V and 4 bases at J, leaving 5 bases unmatched. The germline gives CDR1 ENHRY, CDR2 SYGVKD. The CDR3 coding sequence is TGTGCCATCAGTGAGGACGGGGGGAGGTACGAGCAGTACTTC. Translation gives CAISEDGGRYEQYF.

The sample holds a few counts of this clone. The chain employs TRBV27 and TRBJ2-3; 8 bases fit TRBD2. From germline, CDR1 is MNHEY and CDR2 SMNVEV (reference sequence). The CDR3 runs to 16 residues. After removal of 6 bases from V and 4 bases from J, the junction contained 12 bases not matched to a gene. The CDR3: CASSLTPGLGADTQYF. The CDR3, as DNA: TGTGCCAGCAGCCTAACTCCGGGACTAGGGGCAGATACGCAGTATTTT.

This clone was seen a few times. This chain joins TRBV6-1 and TRBJ1-2, with 7 bases fitting TRBD1. This CDR3 spans 14 amino acids. In germline, CDR1 is MNHNS, CDR2 SASEGT. The ends lost 5 bases at V and 4 bases at J; junction bases unmatched: 7. DNA of the CDR3: TGTGCCAGCAGTTCCGGCCGACAGGGCTATGGCTACACCTTC. It is translated as CASSSGRQGYGYTF.

The rearrangement joins TRBV18 to TRBJ2-7; 8 nucleotides line up with TRBD2. Germline V lookup: CDR1 KGHSH, CDR2 LQKENI. The CDR3 is 14 amino acids. The junction had 2 bases not matched to a gene; V was cut back by 3 bases and J by 1 base. CDR3 residues: CASSPGLASYEQYF. As DNA, the CDR3 is TGTGCCAGCTCACCCGGACTAGCTTCCTACGAGCAGTACTTC.

The CDR3 coding sequence is TGTGCCAGCGGCAGTACAGGGGGCTACAACAATGAGCAGTTCTTC. This codes for CASGSTGGYNNEQFF. V and J are TRBV6-5 and TRBJ2-1; 9 nucleotides line up with TRBD1. The CDR3 runs 15 residues. CDR1 is MNHEY and CDR2 is SVGAGI in the germline V gene. The trim removed 8 bases at V and 5 bases at J, leaving 10 bases unmatched.

V and J are TRBV2 and TRBJ2-1; 10 positions agree with TRBD2. With V trimmed by 4 bases and J by 7 bases, 7 bases remained unmatched. The CDR3 length is 15 residues. Germline V gene data show CDR1 as SNHLY and CDR2 as FYNNEI. The CDR3 bases are TGTGCCAGCAGTGTAGGGAGCGGGAGGGGTAATGAGCAGTTCTTC. Amino acids: CASSVGSGRGNEQFF.

V gene TRBV7-2 combines with J gene TRBJ2-3; D is possibly TRBD1 (5 bases). The CDR3 spans 17 residues. V shed 1 base and J shed 0 bases, with 14 bases lying between them. Germline CDR1 and CDR2: SGHTA and FQGNSA. CDR3 sequence reads: CASSLGPSGLSTDTQYF. The CDR3 DNA is TGTGCCAGCAGCTTAGGGCCCTCAGGGTTGAGCACAGATACGCAGTATTTT.

This clone was detected only a few times. V is TRBV7-2 and J is TRBJ2-3, with 13 bases aligning to TRBD2. CDR1 is SGHTA, CDR2 FQGNSA, per germline. The V segment lost 2 bases and the J segment 3 bases; nucleotides outside the gene matches: 11. The CDR3 length is 19 residues. CDR3 amino acids: CASSLKAGTSGARTDTQYF. CDR3 bases: TGTGCCAGCAGCTTAAAGGCCGGGACTAGCGGGGCAAGAACAGATACGCAGTATTTT.